This is a list of T cell receptor beta chains from one sample in a study of T cells in Graves' hyperthyroidism and ophthalmopathy. Each CDR3 protein is one row after TCRdb ran MiXCR on the multiplex PCR reads. The table records about 640,000 distinct CDR3 sequences, about 20% of them present only once. Material: blood. Receptors originate from a man aged 25-45 years with Graves' ophthalmopathy. The CDR3 runs from the conserved cysteine through the conserved F or W. A D gene is named only where the DNA matches it firmly. Clone size is shown for a subset of rows, as once, few, many or a class of expanded clone.

size: .
D: .
J: TRBJ2-1
V: TRBV19
CDR3: CASSIGVYDEQFF
DNA: TGTGCCAGTAGTATAGGGGTCTATGATGAGCAGTTCTTC

size: many
D: .
J: TRBJ2-7
V: TRBV2
CDR3: CASSGDTYYAEQYF
DNA: TGTGCCAGCAGTGGGGACACGTACTACGCTGAGCAGTACTTC

size: .
D: TRBD1
J: TRBJ2-7
V: TRBV4-1
CDR3: CASSPTPGQGALERYEQYF
DNA: TGCGCCAGCAGCCCAACACCGGGACAGGGGGCGTTGGAACGCTACGAGCAGTACTTC

size: .
D: .
J: TRBJ2-4
V: TRBV28
CDR3: CATTGIGTYQYF
DNA: TGTGCCACCACGGGGATCGGGACATATCAGTACTTC

size: .
D: .
J: TRBJ1-5
V: TRBV4-1
CDR3: CASSTVVYSNQPQHF
DNA: TGTGCCAGCAGCACCGTTGTCTATAGCAATCAGCCCCAGCATTTT

size: few
D: .
J: TRBJ2-3
V: TRBV7-9
CDR3: CASSPPSLSTDTQYF
DNA: TGTGCCAGCAGCCCGCCCTCCCTCAGCACAGATACGCAGTATTTT

size: .
D: .
J: TRBJ1-1
V: TRBV7-9
CDR3: CASSLARPLPEAFF
DNA: TGTGCCAGCAGCTTAGCGAGGCCTCTCCCCGAAGCTTTCTTT

size: few
D: .
J: TRBJ1-3
V: TRBV15
CDR3: CATRGGSSGNTIYF
DNA: TGTGCCACCAGAGGGGGAAGCTCTGGAAACACCATATATTTT

size: .
D: TRBD1
J: TRBJ2-7
V: TRBV27
CDR3: CASSPGPGQTYEQYF
DNA: TGTGCCAGCAGCCCAGGACCGGGACAGACATACGAGCAGTACTTC

size: .
D: TRBD1
J: TRBJ1-1
V: TRBV14
CDR3: CASSQGPGQVNTEAFF
DNA: TGTGCCAGCAGCCAAGGGCCCGGACAGGTGAACACTGAAGCTTTCTTT

size: .
D: TRBD1
J: TRBJ1-2
V: TRBV27
CDR3: CASSDPGTAYGYTF
DNA: TGTGCCAGCAGTGACCCCGGGACAGCGTATGGCTACACCTTC

size: .
D: .
J: TRBJ1-1
V: TRBV5-1
CDR3: CASSQQAMNTEAFF
DNA: TGCGCCAGCAGCCAACAGGCGATGAACACTGAAGCTTTCTTT

size: few
D: TRBD1
J: TRBJ1-5
V: TRBV18
CDR3: CASSPPRTGDNQPQHF
DNA: TGTGCCAGCTCACCGCCTCGGACAGGGGACAATCAGCCCCAGCATTTT

size: .
D: .
J: TRBJ2-1
V: TRBV10-2
CDR3: CASSEWPRVVNEQFF
DNA: TGCGCCAGCAGTGAGTGGCCCAGAGTGGTAAATGAGCAGTTCTTC

size: few
D: .
J: TRBJ1-2
V: TRBV30
CDR3: CAWSYRAHDYGYTF
DNA: TGTGCCTGGAGTTACAGGGCTCACGACTATGGCTACACCTTC

size: .
D: TRBD2
J: TRBJ2-2
V: TRBV27
CDR3: CASSSRAGVTGGELFF
DNA: TGTGCCAGCAGTTCTAGGGCGGGAGTGACGGGCGGGGAGCTGTTTTTT

size: .
D: .
J: TRBJ2-7
V: TRBV28
CDR3: CASSSGRGDPFYYEQYF
DNA: TGTGCCAGCAGTTCCGGACGAGGGGACCCCTTCTACTACGAGCAGTACTTC

size: few
D: TRBD1
J: TRBJ2-7
V: TRBV7-2
CDR3: CASSSLGDRPSYEQYF
DNA: TGTGCCAGCAGCTCTCTGGGGGACAGGCCCTCCTACGAGCAGTACTTC